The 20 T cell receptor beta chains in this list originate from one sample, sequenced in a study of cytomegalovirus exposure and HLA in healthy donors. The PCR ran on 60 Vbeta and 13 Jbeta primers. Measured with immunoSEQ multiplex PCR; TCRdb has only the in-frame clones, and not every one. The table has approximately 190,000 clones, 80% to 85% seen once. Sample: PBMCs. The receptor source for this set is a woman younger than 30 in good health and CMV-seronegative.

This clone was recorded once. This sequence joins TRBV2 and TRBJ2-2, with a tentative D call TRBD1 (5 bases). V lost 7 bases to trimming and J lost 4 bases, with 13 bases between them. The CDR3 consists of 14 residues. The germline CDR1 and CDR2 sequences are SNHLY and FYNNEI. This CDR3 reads CASIAGSTTGELFF. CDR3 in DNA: TGTGCCAGCATTGCAGGGTCAACCACCGGGGAGCTGTTTTTT. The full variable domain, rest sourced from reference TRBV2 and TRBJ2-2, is EPEVTQTPSHQVTQMGQEVILRCVPISNHLYFYWYRQILGQKVEFLVSFYNNEISEKSEIFDDQFSVERPDGSNFTLKIRSTKLEDSAMYFCASIAGSTTGELFFGEGSRLTVL.

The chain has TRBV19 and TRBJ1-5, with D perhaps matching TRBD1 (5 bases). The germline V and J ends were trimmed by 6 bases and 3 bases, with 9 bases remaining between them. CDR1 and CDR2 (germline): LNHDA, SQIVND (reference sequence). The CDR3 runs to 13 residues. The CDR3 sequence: CASSQGFNQPQHF. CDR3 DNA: TGTGCCAGTAGCCAGGGCTTCAATCAGCCCCAGCATTTT.

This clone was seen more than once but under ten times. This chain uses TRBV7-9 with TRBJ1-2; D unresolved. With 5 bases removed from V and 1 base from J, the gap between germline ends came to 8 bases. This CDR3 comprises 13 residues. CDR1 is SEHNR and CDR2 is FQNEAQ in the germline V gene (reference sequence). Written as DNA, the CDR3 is TGTGCCAGCAGCCCCAATGTTAACTATGGCTACACCTTC. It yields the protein CASSPNVNYGYTF.

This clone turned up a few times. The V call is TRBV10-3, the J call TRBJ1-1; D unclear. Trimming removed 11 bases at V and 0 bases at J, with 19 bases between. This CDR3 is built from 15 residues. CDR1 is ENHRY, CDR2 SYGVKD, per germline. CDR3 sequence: CASQGGPFMNTEAFF. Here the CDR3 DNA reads TGTGCCTCCCAAGGAGGCCCTTTTATGAACACTGAAGCTTTCTTT.

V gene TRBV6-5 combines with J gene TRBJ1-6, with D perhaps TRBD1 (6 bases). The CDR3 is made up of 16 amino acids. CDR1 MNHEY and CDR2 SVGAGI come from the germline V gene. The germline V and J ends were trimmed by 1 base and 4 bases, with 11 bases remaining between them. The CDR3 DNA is TGTGCCAGCAGTTACTTGGACAGATTTTATAATTCACCCCTCCACTTT. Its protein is CASSYLDRFYNSPLHF.

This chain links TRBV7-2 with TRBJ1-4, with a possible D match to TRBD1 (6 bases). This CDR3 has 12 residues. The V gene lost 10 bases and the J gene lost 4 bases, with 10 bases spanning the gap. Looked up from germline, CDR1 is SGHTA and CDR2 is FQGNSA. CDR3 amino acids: CATGQFNEKLFF. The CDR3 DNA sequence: TGTGCCACAGGACAGTTTAATGAAAAACTGTTTTTT.

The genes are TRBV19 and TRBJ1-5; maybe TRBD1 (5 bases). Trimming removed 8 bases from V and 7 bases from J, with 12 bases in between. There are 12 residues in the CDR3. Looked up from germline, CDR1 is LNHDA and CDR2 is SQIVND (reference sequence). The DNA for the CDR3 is TGTGCCAGTTGGACATCAGGCCAGCCCCAGCATTTT. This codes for CASWTSGQPQHF.

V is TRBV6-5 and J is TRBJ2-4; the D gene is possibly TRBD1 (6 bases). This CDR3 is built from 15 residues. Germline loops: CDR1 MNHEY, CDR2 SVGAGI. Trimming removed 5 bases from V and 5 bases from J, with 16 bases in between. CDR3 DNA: TGTGCCAGCAGTGCCTATCAGGGGTTGGAAAACATTCAGTACTTC. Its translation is CASSAYQGLENIQYF.

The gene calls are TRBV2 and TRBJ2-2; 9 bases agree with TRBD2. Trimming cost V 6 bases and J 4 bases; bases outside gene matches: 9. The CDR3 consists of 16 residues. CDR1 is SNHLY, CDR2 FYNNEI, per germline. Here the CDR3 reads CASSVLAGGSTGELFF. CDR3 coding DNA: TGTGCCAGCAGCGTACTAGCGGGCGGATCCACCGGGGAGCTGTTTTTT.

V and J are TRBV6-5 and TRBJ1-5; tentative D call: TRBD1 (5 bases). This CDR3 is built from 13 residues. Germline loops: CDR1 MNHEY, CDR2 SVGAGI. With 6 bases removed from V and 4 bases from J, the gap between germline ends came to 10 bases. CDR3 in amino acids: CASSRDLNQPQHF. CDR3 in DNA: TGTGCCAGCAGCCGGGACTTAAATCAGCCCCAGCATTTT.

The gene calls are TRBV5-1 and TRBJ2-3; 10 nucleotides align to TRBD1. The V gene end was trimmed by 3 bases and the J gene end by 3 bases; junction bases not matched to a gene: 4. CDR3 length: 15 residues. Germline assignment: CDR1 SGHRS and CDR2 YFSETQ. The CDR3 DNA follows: TGCGCCAGCAGCTCTTCGGGACAGGGGACAGATACGCAGTATTTT. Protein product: CASSSSGQGTDTQYF.

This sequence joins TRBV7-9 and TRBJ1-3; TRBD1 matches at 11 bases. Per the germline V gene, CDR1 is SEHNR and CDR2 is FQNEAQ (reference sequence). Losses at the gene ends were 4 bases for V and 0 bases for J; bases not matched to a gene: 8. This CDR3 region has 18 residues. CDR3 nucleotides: TGTGCCAGCAGCTCCGTGGGACAGGGGGTTCTCTCTGGAAACACCATATATTTT. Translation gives CASSSVGQGVLSGNTIYF.

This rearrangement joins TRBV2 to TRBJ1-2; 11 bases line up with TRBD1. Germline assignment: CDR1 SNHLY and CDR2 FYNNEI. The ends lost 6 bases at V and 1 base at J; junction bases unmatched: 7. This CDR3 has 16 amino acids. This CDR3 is CASRVWGTGGNYGYTF. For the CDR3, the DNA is TGTGCCAGCAGAGTCTGGGGGACAGGGGGTAACTATGGCTACACCTTC.

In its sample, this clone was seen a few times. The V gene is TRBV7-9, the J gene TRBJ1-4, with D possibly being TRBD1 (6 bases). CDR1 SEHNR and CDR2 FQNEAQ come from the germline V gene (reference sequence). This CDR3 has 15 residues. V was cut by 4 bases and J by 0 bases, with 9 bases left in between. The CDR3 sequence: CASSWTEATNEKLFF. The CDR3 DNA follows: TGTGCCAGCAGCTGGACAGAGGCAACTAATGAAAAACTGTTTTTT.

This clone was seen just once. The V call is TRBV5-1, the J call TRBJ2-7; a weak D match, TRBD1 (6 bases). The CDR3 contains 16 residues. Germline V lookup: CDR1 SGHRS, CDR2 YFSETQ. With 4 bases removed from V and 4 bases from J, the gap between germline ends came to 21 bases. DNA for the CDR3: TGCGCCAGCAGCCCCCGGTCCAGGGGCCCACTGTACGAGCAGTACTTC. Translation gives CASSPRSRGPLYEQYF.

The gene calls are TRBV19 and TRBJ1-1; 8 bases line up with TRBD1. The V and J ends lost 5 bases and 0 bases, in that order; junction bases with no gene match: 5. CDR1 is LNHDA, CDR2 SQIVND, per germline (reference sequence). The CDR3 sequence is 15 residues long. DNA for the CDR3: TGTGCCAGTAGTCGCGACAGGGGCATGAACACTGAAGCTTTCTTT. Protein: CASSRDRGMNTEAFF.

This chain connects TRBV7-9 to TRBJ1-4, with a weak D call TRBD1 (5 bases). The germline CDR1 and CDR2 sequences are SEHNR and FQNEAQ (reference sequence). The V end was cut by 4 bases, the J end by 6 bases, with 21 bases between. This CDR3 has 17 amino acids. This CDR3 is CASSSGQLQVWDEKLFF. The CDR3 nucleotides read TGTGCCAGCAGCTCAGGGCAGCTCCAGGTTTGGGATGAAAAACTGTTTTTT.

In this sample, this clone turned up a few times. DNA of the CDR3: TGTGCCAGCAGTTACTCGGGGGCCGGGTATAATATTGAAGCTTTCTTT. Its protein product is CASSYSGAGYNIEAFF. The rearrangement uses TRBV6-5 and TRBJ1-1; D is possibly TRBD1 (6 bases). With 0 bases removed from V and 7 bases from J, the gap between germline ends came to 18 bases. CDR1 and CDR2 (germline): MNHEY, SVGAGI. The CDR3 contains 16 residues.

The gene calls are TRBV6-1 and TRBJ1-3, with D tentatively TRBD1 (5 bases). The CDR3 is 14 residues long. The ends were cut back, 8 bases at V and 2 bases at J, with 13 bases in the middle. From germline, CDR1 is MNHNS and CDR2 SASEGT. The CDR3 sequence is CASVPRGPGNTIYF. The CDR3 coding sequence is TGTGCCAGCGTGCCTAGGGGTCCTGGAAACACCATATATTTT.

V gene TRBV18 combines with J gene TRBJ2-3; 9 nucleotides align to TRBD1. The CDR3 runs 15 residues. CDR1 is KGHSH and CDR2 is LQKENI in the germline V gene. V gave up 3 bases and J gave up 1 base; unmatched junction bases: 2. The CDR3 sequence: CASSPGQGGTDTQYF. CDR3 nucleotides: TGTGCCAGCTCACCGGGACAGGGAGGCACAGATACGCAGTATTTT.